This paragraph covers one T cell receptor (beta chain) sequence. The PCR contained 60 Vbeta and 13 Jbeta primers. Clones were read by immunoSEQ multiplex PCR, and TCRdb kept only the in-frame ones, dropping some. The sample yields approximately 160,000 clones, approximately 84% seen once. From germline, CDR1 is GTSNPN and CDR2 SVGIG (reference sequence). Trimming removed 0 bases at V and 4 bases at J, with 19 bases between. This CDR3 comprises 16 residues. These data belong to a study of cytomegalovirus exposure and HLA in healthy donors. This receptor was identified in a woman in her forties or fifties in good health and CMV-seropositive. Sequenced input: PBMCs. This rearrangement joins TRBV30 to TRBJ2-7; possibly TRBD1 for D (6 bases). This CDR3 is CAWSVVGGNKRYEQYF. The CDR3 DNA follows: TGTGCCTGGAGTGTTGTAGGGGGAAATAAGCGGTACGAGCAGTACTTC. The full variable domain, its missing parts supplied by reference TRBV30 and TRBJ2-7, is SQTIHQWPATLVQPVGSPLSLECTVEGTSNPNLYWYRQAAGRGLQLLFYSVGIGQISSEVPQNLSASRPQDRQFILSSKKLLLSDSGFYLCAWSVVGGNKRYEQYFGPGTRLTVT.